By its share, the clone carrying this T cell receptor beta chain is medium-sized (0.01 to 0.1%). Its antigen is unidentified. The repertoire came from unfractionated whole blood and reflected all unsorted peripheral T cells. V was pared by 9 bases and J by 8 bases, with 12 bases of the junction left unmatched. The germline V gene has CDR1 ENHRY and CDR2 SYGVKD. This CDR3 spans 14 amino acids. This record comes from a study of HIV-infected patients and healthy controls. General study results and limits: Untreated HIV+ repertoires had roughly threefold fewer distinct CDR3s and lower Shannon diversity than healthy controls. When repertoires were size-matched, rare events in HIV-infected data became overweighted. HIV-associated CDR3 frequencies dropped significantly during therapy; CMV-associated ones, mostly rising, changed nonsignificantly. HIV+ repertoires were severely depleted of MAIT alpha-chain CDR3s, unlike healthy controls.

About 540 ng RNA was reverse transcribed with alpha and beta constant-region primers. Using multiplexing indices, alpha and beta chain libraries were generated apart by chain-specific third strand synthesis. Via MiXCR, TCRdb re-called the 5' RACE reads, giving one row per CDR3 protein. The top ten hold roughly 6.3% of the sample, which has 10,000 to 15,000 distinct CDR3 sequences, roughly a tenth seen once. The chain carries TRBV10-3 and TRBJ1-1; 10 bases line up with TRBD1. This clonotype was obtained from an adult in good health. The sample consisted of blood. CDR3 in amino acids: CAIGGSGQGTEAFF. The CDR3 DNA follows: TGTGCCATAGGTGGGTCGGGACAGGGGACGGAAGCTTTCTTT.